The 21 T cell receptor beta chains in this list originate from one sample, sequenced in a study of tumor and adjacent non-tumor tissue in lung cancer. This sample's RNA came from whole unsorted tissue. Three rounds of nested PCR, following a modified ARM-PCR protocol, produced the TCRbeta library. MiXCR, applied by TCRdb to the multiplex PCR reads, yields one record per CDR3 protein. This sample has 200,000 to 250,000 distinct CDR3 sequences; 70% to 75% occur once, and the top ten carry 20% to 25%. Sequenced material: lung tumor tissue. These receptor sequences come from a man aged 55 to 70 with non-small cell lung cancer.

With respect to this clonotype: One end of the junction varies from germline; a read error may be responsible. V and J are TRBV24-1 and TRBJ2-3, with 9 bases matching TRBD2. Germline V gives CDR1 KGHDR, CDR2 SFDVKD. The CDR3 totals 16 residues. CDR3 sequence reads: CATSKPIAGEGDTQYF. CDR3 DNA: TGTGCTACCAGTAAACCTATAGCGGGAGAGGGAGATACGCAATATTTT.

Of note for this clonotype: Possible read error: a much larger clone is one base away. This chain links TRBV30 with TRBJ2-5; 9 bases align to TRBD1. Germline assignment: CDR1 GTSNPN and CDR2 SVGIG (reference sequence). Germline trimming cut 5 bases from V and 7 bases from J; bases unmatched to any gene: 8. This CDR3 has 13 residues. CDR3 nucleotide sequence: TGTGCCTGGGAACAGGGGGCTTTGGGGACCCAGTACTTC. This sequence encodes CAWEQGALGTQYF.

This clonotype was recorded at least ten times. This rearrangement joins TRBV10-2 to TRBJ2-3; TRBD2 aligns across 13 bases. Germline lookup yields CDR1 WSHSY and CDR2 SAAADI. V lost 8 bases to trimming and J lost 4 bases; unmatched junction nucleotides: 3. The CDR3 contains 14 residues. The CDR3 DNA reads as TGCGCCAGCGGGACTAGCGGGATTTCAGATACGCAGTATTTT. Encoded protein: CASGTSGISDTQYF.

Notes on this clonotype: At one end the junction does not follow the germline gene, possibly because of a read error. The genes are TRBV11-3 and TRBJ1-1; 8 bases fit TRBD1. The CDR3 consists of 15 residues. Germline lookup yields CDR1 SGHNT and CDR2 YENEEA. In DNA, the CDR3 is TGTGCCAGCAACTTAGATCAGGGGGCAGGCACTGAATCTTTCTTT. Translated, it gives CASNLDQGAGTESFF.

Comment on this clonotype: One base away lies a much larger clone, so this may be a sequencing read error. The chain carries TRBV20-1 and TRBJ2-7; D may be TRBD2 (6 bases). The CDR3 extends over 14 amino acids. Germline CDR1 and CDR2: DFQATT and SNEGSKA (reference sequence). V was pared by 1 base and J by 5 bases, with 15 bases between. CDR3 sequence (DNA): TGCAGTGCTAGAGCGTTGGGAGGCCACAACGAGCAGTACTTC. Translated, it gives CSARALGGHNEQYF.

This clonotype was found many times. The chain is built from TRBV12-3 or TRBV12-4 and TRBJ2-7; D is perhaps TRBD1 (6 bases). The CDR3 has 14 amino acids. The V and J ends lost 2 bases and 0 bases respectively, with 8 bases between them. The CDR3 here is CASSLQGSSYEQYF. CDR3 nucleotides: TGTGCCAGCAGTTTACAGGGGAGCTCCTACGAGCAGTACTTC.

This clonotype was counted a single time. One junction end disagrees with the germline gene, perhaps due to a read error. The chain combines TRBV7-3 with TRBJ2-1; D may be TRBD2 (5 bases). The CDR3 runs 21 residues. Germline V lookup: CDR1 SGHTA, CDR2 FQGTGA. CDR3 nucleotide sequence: TGTGCTAGCAGCTTCGCGCAAGGGTCCCTAGACCCCACTAGCTCCTACAATGAGCAGTTCTTC. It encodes CASSFAQGSLDPTSSYNEQFF.

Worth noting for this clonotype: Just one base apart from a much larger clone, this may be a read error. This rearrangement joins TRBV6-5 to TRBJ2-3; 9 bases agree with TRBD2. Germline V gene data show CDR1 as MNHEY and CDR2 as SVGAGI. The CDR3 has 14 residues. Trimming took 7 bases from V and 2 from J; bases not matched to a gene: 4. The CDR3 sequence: CASKLAGSTDTQYF. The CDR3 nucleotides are TGTGCCAGCAAGCTAGCGGGATCCACAGATACGCAGTATTTT.

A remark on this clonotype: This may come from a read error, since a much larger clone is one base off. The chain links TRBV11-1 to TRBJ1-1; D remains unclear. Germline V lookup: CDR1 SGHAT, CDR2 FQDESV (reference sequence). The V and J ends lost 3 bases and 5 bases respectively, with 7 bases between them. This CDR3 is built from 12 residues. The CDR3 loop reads CASSFAETEAFF. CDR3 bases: TGTGCCAGCAGCTTCGCGGAAACTGAAGCTTTCTTT.

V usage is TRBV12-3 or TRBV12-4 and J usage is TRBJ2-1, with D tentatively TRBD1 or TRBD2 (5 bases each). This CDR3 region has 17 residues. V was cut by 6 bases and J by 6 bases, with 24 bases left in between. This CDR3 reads CASRRGAGTVRTNEQFF. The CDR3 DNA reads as TGTGCCAGCAGACGAGGAGCCGGGACCGTTAGGACCAATGAGCAGTTCTTC.

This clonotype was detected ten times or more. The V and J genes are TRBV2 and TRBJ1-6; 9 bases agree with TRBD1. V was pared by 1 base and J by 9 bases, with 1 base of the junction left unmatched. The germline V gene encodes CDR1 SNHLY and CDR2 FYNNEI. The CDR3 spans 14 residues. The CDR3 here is CASSEGDRVSPLHF. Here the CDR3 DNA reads TGTGCCAGCAGTGAAGGGGACAGGGTTTCACCCCTCCACTTT.

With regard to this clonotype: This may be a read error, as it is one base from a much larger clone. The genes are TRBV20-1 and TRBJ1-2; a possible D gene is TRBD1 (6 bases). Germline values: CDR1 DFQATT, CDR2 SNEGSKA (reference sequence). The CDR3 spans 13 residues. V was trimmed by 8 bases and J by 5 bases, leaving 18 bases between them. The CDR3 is CSTLGQLIYGYTF. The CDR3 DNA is TGCAGTACTCTCGGACAGCTGATTTATGGCTACACCTTC.

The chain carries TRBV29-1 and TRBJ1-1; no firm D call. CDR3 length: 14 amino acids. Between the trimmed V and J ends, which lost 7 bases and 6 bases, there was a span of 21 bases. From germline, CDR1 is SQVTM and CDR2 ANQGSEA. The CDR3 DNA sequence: TGCAGCGCAACCCCGGACCGAATAATCCCTGAAGCTTTCTTT. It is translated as CSATPDRIIPEAFF.

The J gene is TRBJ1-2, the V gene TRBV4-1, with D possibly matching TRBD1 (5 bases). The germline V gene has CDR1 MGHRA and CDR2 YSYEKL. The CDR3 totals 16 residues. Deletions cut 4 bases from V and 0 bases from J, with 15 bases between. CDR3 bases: TGCGCCAGCAGCCTTTCCTTTGAGGACACTAACTATGGCTACACCTTC. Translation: CASSLSFEDTNYGYTF.

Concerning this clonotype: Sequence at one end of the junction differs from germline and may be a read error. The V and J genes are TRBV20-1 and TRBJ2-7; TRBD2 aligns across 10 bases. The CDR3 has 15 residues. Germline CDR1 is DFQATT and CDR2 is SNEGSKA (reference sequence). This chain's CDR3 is CSARVWTSGTYEEYF. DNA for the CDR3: TGCAGTGCTAGAGTTTGGACTAGCGGAACCTACGAGGAGTACTTC.

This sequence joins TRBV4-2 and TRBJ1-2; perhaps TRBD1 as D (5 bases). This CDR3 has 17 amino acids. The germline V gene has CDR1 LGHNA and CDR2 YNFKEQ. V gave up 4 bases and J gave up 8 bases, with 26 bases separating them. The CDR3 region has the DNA TGTGCCAGCAGCCGAGAGACAGAGGGCGCCTTTATAGAGGGCTACACCTTC. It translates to CASSRETEGAFIEGYTF.

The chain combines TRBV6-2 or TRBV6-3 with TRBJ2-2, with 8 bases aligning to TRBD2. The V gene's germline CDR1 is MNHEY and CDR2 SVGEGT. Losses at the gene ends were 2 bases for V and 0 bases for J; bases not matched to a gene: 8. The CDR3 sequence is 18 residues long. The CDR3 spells CASSYVARLAPNTGELFF. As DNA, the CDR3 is TGTGCCAGCAGTTACGTCGCCCGACTAGCGCCGAACACCGGGGAGCTGTTTTTT.

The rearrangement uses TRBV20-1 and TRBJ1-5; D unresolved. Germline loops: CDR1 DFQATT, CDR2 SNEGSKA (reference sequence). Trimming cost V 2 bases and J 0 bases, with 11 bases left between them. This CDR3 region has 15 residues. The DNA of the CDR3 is TGCAGTGCTAGAAAAATGGCAGTTAGCAATCAGCCCCAGCATTTT. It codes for CSARKMAVSNQPQHF.

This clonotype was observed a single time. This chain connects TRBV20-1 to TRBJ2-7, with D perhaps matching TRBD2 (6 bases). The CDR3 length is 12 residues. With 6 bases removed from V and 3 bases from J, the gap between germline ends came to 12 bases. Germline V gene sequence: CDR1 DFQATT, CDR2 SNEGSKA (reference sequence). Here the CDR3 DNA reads TGCAGTGCAAATATCGGGAGCTACGAGCAGTACTTC. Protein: CSANIGSYEQYF.

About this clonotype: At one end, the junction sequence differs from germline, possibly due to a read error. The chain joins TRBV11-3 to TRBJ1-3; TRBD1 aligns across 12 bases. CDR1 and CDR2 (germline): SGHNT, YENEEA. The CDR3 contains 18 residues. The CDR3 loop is CASSPQTGTGGAGNIIYF. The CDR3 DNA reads TGTGCCAGCAGCCCACAAACCGGGACAGGGGGCGCAGGAAACATCATATATTTT.

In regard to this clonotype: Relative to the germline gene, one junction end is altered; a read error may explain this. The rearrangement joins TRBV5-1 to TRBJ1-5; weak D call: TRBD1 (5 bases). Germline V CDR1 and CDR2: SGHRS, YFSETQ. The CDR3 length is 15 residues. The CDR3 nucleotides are TGCGCTAGCAGCCGGGGGGAGGCTAACAATCTGCCCCAGCATTTT. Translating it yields CASSRGEANNLPQHF. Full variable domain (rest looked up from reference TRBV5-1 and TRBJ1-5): KAGVTQTPRYLIKTRGQQVTLSCSPISGHRSVSWYQQTPGQGLQFLFEYFSETQRNKGNFPGRFSGRQFSNSRSEMNVSTLELGDSALYLCASSRGEANNLPQHFGDGTRLSIL.